A single sample is the source of the 24 T cell receptor beta chains below, sequenced in a study of cytomegalovirus exposure and HLA in healthy donors. The PCR ran on 60 Vbeta and 13 Jbeta primers. The method was immunoSEQ multiplex PCR; TCRdb's version includes in-frame clones alone and lacks a portion of them. In the table there are roughly 150,000 clones, 50% to 75% of which are singletons. Source material: PBMCs. These receptors originate from a woman in her twenties or thirties in good health and CMV-seropositive.

Here the CDR3 reads CASSQEYRGGWGAFF. In DNA, the CDR3 is TGTGCCAGCAGCCAAGAATACAGGGGTGGTTGGGGGGCTTTCTTT. This rearrangement joins TRBV4-2 to TRBJ1-1, with 7 bases fitting TRBD1. CDR1 and CDR2 (germline): LGHNA, YNFKEQ. The CDR3 spans 15 residues. V lost 0 bases to trimming and J lost 11 bases; unmatched junction nucleotides: 12.

This clone was counted between two and nine times. The DNA for the CDR3 is TGTGCCAGTAGTATATTACAGGGAGACTACGAGCAGTACTTC. It encodes CASSILQGDYEQYF. The rearrangement links TRBV19 to TRBJ2-7; maybe TRBD1 (6 bases). The CDR3 has 14 residues. In germline, CDR1 is LNHDA, CDR2 SQIVND (reference sequence). Trimming took 2 bases from V and 3 from J, leaving 11 bases between them.

This clone was detected a few times. The rearrangement uses TRBV7-8 and TRBJ1-3; TRBD1 might be the D (5 bases). The CDR3 loop spans 17 amino acids. The germline gives CDR1 SGHVS, CDR2 FQNEAQ. V was trimmed by 2 bases and J by 1 base, leaving 15 bases between them. The CDR3 loop is CASSLPLGGKSGNTIYF. DNA of the CDR3: TGTGCCAGCAGCTTACCCTTGGGGGGGAAGTCTGGAAACACCATATATTTT.

The table lists this clone with a count of one. The chain employs TRBV5-4 and TRBJ2-7; 11 bases are shared with TRBD2. V was pared by 3 bases and J by 4 bases, with 9 bases of the junction left unmatched. CDR1 and CDR2 (germline): SGHNT, YYREEE (reference sequence). This CDR3 spans 16 amino acids. In DNA form, the CDR3 reads TGTGCCAGCAGCTCGAAAAACCTAGCGGGAGGTTACGAGCAGTACTTC. Translating gives CASSSKNLAGGYEQYF.

The rearrangement joins TRBV6-1 to TRBJ1-2; a weak D match, TRBD1 (6 bases). Trimming took off 6 bases at V and 1 base at J, with 15 bases between the two ends. Per germline, CDR1 MNHNS and CDR2 SASEGT. The CDR3 is 15 residues long. The chain's CDR3 is CASREEDRINYGYTF. DNA of the CDR3: TGTGCCAGCAGGGAGGAGGACAGAATTAACTATGGCTACACCTTC.

V and J are TRBV7-9 and TRBJ2-1; weak D call: TRBD1 (5 bases). In germline, CDR1 is SEHNR, CDR2 FQNEAQ (reference sequence). This CDR3 is 19 amino acids long. Trimming cost V 4 bases and J 0 bases, with 22 bases left between them. Here the CDR3 reads CASSSPKGPTKGSYNEQFF. In DNA, the CDR3 is TGTGCCAGCAGCTCCCCGAAGGGGCCAACCAAGGGCTCCTACAATGAGCAGTTCTTC.

The chain is built from TRBV7-9 and TRBJ2-7; 15 bases line up with TRBD2. This CDR3 is built from 15 residues. Germline V CDR1 and CDR2: SEHNR, FQNEAQ (reference sequence). V shed 5 bases, J shed 5 bases, and the junction held 4 bases outside the gene matches. CDR3 region: CASSPGLAGGDEQYF. The CDR3 DNA follows: TGTGCCAGCAGCCCCGGACTAGCGGGAGGGGACGAGCAGTACTTC.

V is TRBV5-1 and J is TRBJ2-2, with 11 nucleotides matching TRBD2. Germline assignment: CDR1 SGHRS and CDR2 YFSETQ. The CDR3 runs to 19 residues. The V and J ends lost 1 base and 0 bases, in that order; junction bases with no gene match: 8. CDR3 in DNA: TGCGCCAGCAGCTTGTCGCCTAGCGGGGGGTTCGCGAACACCGGGGAGCTGTTTTTT. It encodes CASSLSPSGGFANTGELFF. Combining the CDR3 with reference TRBV5-1 and TRBJ2-2 gives the whole variable domain KAGVTQTPRYLIKTRGQQVTLSCSPISGHRSVSWYQQTPGQGLQFLFEYFSETQRNKGNFPGRFSGRQFSNSRSEMNVSTLELGDSALYLCASSLSPSGGFANTGELFFGEGSRLTVL.

In its sample, this clone was seen a few times. V gene TRBV13 combines with J gene TRBJ2-7; D possibly corresponds to TRBD2 (6 bases). V shed 6 bases and J shed 0 bases, with 18 bases lying between them. Germline assignment: CDR1 PRHDT and CDR2 FYEKMQ (reference sequence). The CDR3 covers 16 residues. The CDR3: CASRESGTYSSYEQYF. DNA of the CDR3: TGTGCCAGCAGGGAATCCGGGACTTATAGCTCCTACGAGCAGTACTTC.

The chain links TRBV9 to TRBJ1-5; D is unresolved. This CDR3 region has 19 residues. Trimming shortened V by 4 bases and J by 4 bases, and 27 bases separated the two germline ends. Germline assignment: CDR1 SGDLS and CDR2 YYNGEE. The CDR3 DNA is TGTGCCAGCAGCCTAATCCCGTCCCCCTCGGTCCCACTAAATCAGCCCCAGCATTTT. It yields the protein CASSLIPSPSVPLNQPQHF.

The chain has TRBV4-1 and TRBJ1-4, with unresolved D. Trimming pared 4 bases from V and 0 bases from J, leaving 9 bases between. The length of the CDR3 is 15 residues. Germline CDR1 MGHRA, CDR2 YSYEKL. Written as DNA, the CDR3 is TGCGCCAGCAGCCTTACACCCGCAACTAATGAAAAACTGTTTTTT. Protein: CASSLTPATNEKLFF.

The rearrangement uses TRBV5-1 and TRBJ2-3, with TRBD2 identical over 10 bases. From germline, CDR1 is SGHRS and CDR2 YFSETQ. The CDR3 runs 16 residues. The ends lost 1 base at V and 6 bases at J; junction bases unmatched: 8. In DNA, the CDR3 is TGCGCCAGCAGCTTGTTGCCTAGCGGGGGCGGGGATACGCAGTATTTT. Translated: CASSLLPSGGGDTQYF.

This clone was observed a handful of times. The CDR3 here is CASSLRGTGNYGYTF. CDR3 nucleotide sequence: TGTGCCAGCAGCTTAAGAGGGACAGGGAACTATGGCTACACCTTC. This rearrangement joins TRBV7-3 to TRBJ1-2, with 9 nucleotides matching TRBD1. Germline loops: CDR1 SGHTA, CDR2 FQGTGA. The CDR3 loop spans 15 amino acids. V shed 1 base, J shed 2 bases, and the junction held 2 bases outside the gene matches.

The chain joins TRBV11-2 to TRBJ2-7; D call uncertain. This CDR3 has 13 amino acids. V lost 10 bases to trimming and J lost 0 bases, with 13 bases between them. Germline-derived CDR1 and CDR2 are SGHAT and FQNNGV. Here the CDR3 DNA reads TGTGCCACAGAGGCGTTTTCCTCCTACGAGCAGTACTTC. Translated, it gives CATEAFSSYEQYF. Looking up the rest from reference TRBV11-2 and TRBJ2-7 gives the full variable domain: EAGVAQSPRYKIIEKRQSVAFWCNPISGHATLYWYQQILGQGPKLLIQFQNNGVVDDSQLPKDRFSAERLKGVDSTLKIQPAKLEDSAVYLCATEAFSSYEQYFGPGTRLTVT.

The chain couples TRBV28 to TRBJ1-4; 8 nucleotides agree with TRBD1. This CDR3 comprises 14 residues. Trimming at V came to 6 bases and at J to 8 bases, leaving 8 bases not matched to a gene. Germline V gene data show CDR1 as MDHEN and CDR2 as SYDVKM. CDR3 region: CASRLQGGREKLFF. The CDR3 nucleotides are TGTGCCAGCAGGCTACAGGGGGGGAGAGAAAAACTGTTTTTT.

There are a few counts of this clone. The chain recombines TRBV29-1 with TRBJ1-1, with D uncertain. CDR1 is SQVTM, CDR2 ANQGSEA, per germline. V was pared by 6 bases and J by 4 bases, with 18 bases between. The CDR3 extends over 14 amino acids. CDR3 sequence (DNA): TGCAGCGTGGATGAGTCAGGCGTGGGCACTGAAGCTTTCTTT. This gives the protein CSVDESGVGTEAFF.

The CDR3, as DNA: TGTGCCAGTACCTACGGACTAGCGGGGGACAGTAAGCAGTACTTC. Amino acids: CASTYGLAGDSKQYF. The chain has TRBV18 and TRBJ2-7; 13 bases line up with TRBD2. Germline V lookup: CDR1 KGHSH, CDR2 LQKENI. The CDR3 is made up of 15 amino acids. With 9 bases clipped from V and 8 bases from J, the junction kept 13 bases outside the gene matches. The variable domain in full, completed from reference TRBV18 and TRBJ2-7, reads NAGVMQNPRHLVRRRGQEARLRCSPMKGHSHVYWYRQLPEEGLKFMVYLQKENIIDESGMPKERFSAEFPKEGPSILRIQQVVRGDSAAYFCASTYGLAGDSKQYFGPGTRLTVT.

J is TRBJ2-2 and V is TRBV9; D is unclear. Trimming left V 4 bases short and J 3 bases short, with 10 bases between. Per the germline V gene, CDR1 is SGDLS and CDR2 is YYNGEE. CDR3 length: 14 amino acids. The CDR3 DNA reads as TGTGCCAGCAGCACGAACCTACACACCGGGGAGCTGTTTTTT. Protein sequence: CASSTNLHTGELFF.

V usage is TRBV29-1 and J usage is TRBJ2-1; TRBD1 agrees at 10 bases. The CDR3 consists of 16 residues. The trim removed 6 bases at V and 8 bases at J, leaving 16 bases unmatched. Germline V gene lookup returns CDR1 SQVTM and CDR2 ANQGSEA. The CDR3 DNA reads TGCAGCGTGACAGGGGGCGCGAGCAGCAATGGGCATGAGCAGTTCTTC. This gives the protein CSVTGGASSNGHEQFF.

The chain employs TRBV4-1 and TRBJ1-2, with 7 positions matching TRBD1. Unmatched junction bases numbered 6, after V lost 4 bases and J lost 4 bases. The CDR3 is 14 residues long. CDR1 and CDR2 from the germline V gene are MGHRA and YSYEKL. The CDR3 DNA reads TGCGCCAGCAGCCTGAACGGGGACAGCTATGGCTACACCTTC. The encoded protein is CASSLNGDSYGYTF.

The gene calls are TRBV5-6 and TRBJ2-7; TRBD1 matches 7 bases. In germline, CDR1 is SGHDT, CDR2 YYEEEE. CDR3 size: 16 residues. V lost 0 bases and J lost 2; bases outside the gene matches: 8. The CDR3 bases are TGTGCCAGCAGCTTGGTCACCGGGACAGCTCCCTACGAGCAGTACTTC. Translating gives CASSLVTGTAPYEQYF.

The chain couples TRBV11-3 to TRBJ2-7; D may be TRBD2 (6 bases). Germline CDR1 is SGHNT and CDR2 is YENEEA. V was shortened by 5 bases and J by 2 bases, with 16 bases between the two germline ends. There are 15 residues in the CDR3. Here the CDR3 reads CASSPLRGETYEQYF. The CDR3 DNA follows: TGTGCCAGCAGCCCGTTGCGGGGAGAAACCTACGAGCAGTACTTC.

The chain joins TRBV5-4 to TRBJ2-3; D perhaps matches TRBD2 (6 bases). Germline CDR1 reads SGHNT; CDR2 reads YYREEE (reference sequence). V lost 7 bases and J 5 bases, leaving 14 bases between the germline ends. The CDR3 runs 13 residues. CDR3 sequence: CASGPPGGDTQYF. For the CDR3, the DNA is TGTGCCAGCGGCCCCCCCGGGGGAGATACGCAGTATTTT.

The rearrangement links TRBV5-6 to TRBJ2-5, with a tentative D call TRBD2 (6 bases). This CDR3 spans 14 amino acids. V gave up 3 bases and J gave up 2 bases, with 11 bases separating them. Germline loops: CDR1 SGHDT, CDR2 YYEEEE. For the CDR3, the DNA is TGTGCCAGCAGCTCCATAGCGGAACAAGAGACCCAGTACTTC. Its protein product is CASSSIAEQETQYF. Based on the CDR3 plus reference TRBV5-6 and TRBJ2-5, the full variable domain is DAGVTQSPTHLIKTRGQQVTLRCSPKSGHDTVSWYQQALGQGPQFIFQYYEEEERQRGNFPDRFSGHQFPNYSSELNVNALLLGDSALYLCASSSIAEQETQYFGPGTRLLVL.